The 17 T cell receptor beta chains below were found in one sample sequenced in a study of blood T cell repertoires in COVID-19. Data came from immunoSEQ multiplex PCR; TCRdb stores just in-frame clones and leaves some out. The sample yields around 450,000 clones, about 90% seen once. Input material: PBMCs or T cells enriched from blood (not recorded which). Receptors originate from a woman between 18 and 30 years old who had recovered from COVID-19.

A single count supports this clone. The chain joins TRBV7-8 to TRBJ2-5, with TRBD1 matching over 9 bases. Germline V gene sequence: CDR1 SGHVS, CDR2 FQNEAQ. The CDR3 consists of 17 residues. The ends lost 2 bases at V and 2 bases at J; junction bases unmatched: 9. For the CDR3, the DNA is TGTGCCAGCAGCTTATTTCCGGGACAGGGTGGGCAAGAGACCCAGTACTTC. It translates to CASSLFPGQGGQETQYF.

The V gene is TRBV5-8, the J gene TRBJ2-3; tentative D call: TRBD1 (7 bases). Germline CDR1 and CDR2: SGHTS and YDEGEE. Trimming took off 0 bases at V and 2 bases at J, with 19 bases between the two ends. CDR3 length: 18 residues. Here the CDR3 DNA reads TGTGCCAGCAGCTTGGCCGAAGGAGGGGGCAGGAACACAGATACGCAGTATTTT. Translating it yields CASSLAEGGGRNTDTQYF.

V usage is TRBV18 and J usage is TRBJ2-7; 9 bases are shared with TRBD1. The CDR3 length is 15 residues. The trim removed 3 bases at V and 6 bases at J, leaving 9 bases unmatched. Germline V gene lookup returns CDR1 KGHSH and CDR2 LQKENI. This CDR3 reads CASSPQDGQGSEQYF. CDR3 nucleotide sequence: TGTGCCAGCTCACCCCAAGACGGACAGGGGAGCGAGCAGTACTTC.

This clone occurred once. J is TRBJ1-4 and V is TRBV12-5; unclear D gene. The V gene lost 5 bases and the J gene lost 5 bases, with 12 bases spanning the gap. This CDR3 is built from 14 residues. Germline CDR1 LGHNT, CDR2 FRNRAP. The CDR3 protein is CASGLGLGNEKLFF. The CDR3 nucleotides read TGTGCTAGTGGTCTCGGACTAGGGAATGAAAAACTGTTTTTT. The full variable domain, its missing parts supplied by reference TRBV12-5 and TRBJ1-4, is DARVTQTPRHKVTEMGQEVTMRCQPILGHNTVFWYRQTMMQGLELLAYFRNRAPLDDSGMPKDRFSAEMPDATLATLKIQPSEPRDSAVYFCASGLGLGNEKLFFGSGTQLSVL.

This sequence joins TRBV7-2 and TRBJ1-3, with D unresolved. Germline V gene lookup returns CDR1 SGHTA and CDR2 FQGNSA. The CDR3 loop spans 14 amino acids. The V end was cut by 5 bases, the J end by 0 bases, with 8 bases between. CDR3 nucleotides: TGTGCCAGCAGCCCTACCCCCTCTGGAAACACCATATATTTT. Translation gives CASSPTPSGNTIYF.

The chain combines TRBV5-8 with TRBJ2-1, with 9 bases fitting TRBD2. The ends lost 1 base at V and 8 bases at J; junction bases unmatched: 10. The length of the CDR3 is 16 residues. CDR1 is SGHTS and CDR2 is YDEGEE in the germline V gene. For the CDR3, the DNA is TGTGCCAGCAGCTTGAGCGCGGGGGGGCCCGTTGATGAGCAGTTCTTC. Translated, it gives CASSLSAGGPVDEQFF.

The chain combines TRBV5-1 with TRBJ2-1; 7 nucleotides match TRBD1. The CDR3 loop spans 14 amino acids. From germline, CDR1 is SGHRS and CDR2 YFSETQ. V shed 0 bases, J shed 8 bases, and the junction held 5 bases outside the gene matches. The CDR3 nucleotides read TGCGCCAGCAGCTTGGAGGGGGCTTGGGATGAGCAGTTCTTC. Protein: CASSLEGAWDEQFF.

The CDR3 here is CASSRTVEAFF. In DNA form, the CDR3 reads TGTGCCAGCAGCCGGACAGTCGAAGCTTTCTTT. The chain couples TRBV12-3 or TRBV12-4 to TRBJ1-1; D is perhaps TRBD1 (6 bases). V was clipped by 6 bases and J by 8 bases, with 10 bases between them. The CDR3 spans 11 residues.

This clone came up once. The V and J genes are TRBV10-3 and TRBJ2-1, with D perhaps matching TRBD2 (6 bases). The V gene's germline CDR1 is ENHRY and CDR2 SYGVKD. Trimming left V 0 bases short and J 1 base short, with 7 bases between. The CDR3 length is 15 residues. The CDR3 reads CAISESGLSYNEQFF. DNA for the CDR3: TGTGCCATCAGTGAGTCGGGACTGTCCTACAATGAGCAGTTCTTC.

This clone was recorded once. The rearrangement uses TRBV21-1 and TRBJ2-5; the DNA was not compared with TRBD2, the D call given in the table. TRBV21-1 is a recognized pseudogene. The CDR3 totals 15 residues. CDR3 DNA sequence: TGTGCCAGCATCTCAAGGTATCGCGGGGCCGAGACCCAGTACTTC. It codes for CASISRYRGAETQYF.

V is TRBV5-5 and J is TRBJ2-5; D may be TRBD2 (6 bases). The CDR3 has 15 residues. V lost 2 bases, J lost 2 bases, and 13 bases lay in between. In germline, CDR1 is SGHKS, CDR2 YYEKEE (reference sequence). The CDR3 protein is CASSFWGETQETQYF. In DNA, the CDR3 is TGTGCCAGCAGCTTTTGGGGGGAAACGCAAGAGACCCAGTACTTC.

The V call is TRBV28, the J call TRBJ1-2; 7 bases align to TRBD1. CDR3 length: 14 residues. Germline V gene sequence: CDR1 MDHEN, CDR2 SYDVKM. The J segment lost 3 bases and the V segment lost 6 bases, leaving 7 bases of the junction unmatched. In nucleotides, the CDR3 is TGTGCCAGCAGCCGGGACAGCAAACACTATGGCTACACCTTC. Its protein is CASSRDSKHYGYTF.

The rearrangement uses TRBV5-1 and TRBJ2-7; possibly TRBD2 for D (6 bases). Trimming pared 1 base from V and 5 bases from J, leaving 16 bases between. Per the germline V gene, CDR1 is SGHRS and CDR2 is YFSETQ. The CDR3 consists of 15 residues. The chain's CDR3 is CASSLLDYPSHEQYF. CDR3 in DNA: TGCGCCAGCAGCTTGCTGGACTATCCCAGTCACGAGCAGTACTTC.

The rearrangement uses TRBV28 and TRBJ1-6; D possibly corresponds to TRBD1 (5 bases). Trimming took 5 bases from V and 3 from J, leaving 14 bases between them. In germline, CDR1 is MDHEN, CDR2 SYDVKM. The CDR3 is made up of 16 amino acids. CDR3 loop: CASSPLGRGYNSPLHF. In DNA, the CDR3 is TGTGCCAGCAGTCCCCTGGGAAGGGGCTATAATTCACCCCTCCACTTT.

The CDR3 loop is CASSWGQGAGSPLHF. The DNA of the CDR3 is TGCGCCAGCAGCTGGGGACAGGGGGCAGGATCACCCCTCCACTTT. The rearrangement joins TRBV5-1 to TRBJ1-6; 12 bases line up with TRBD1. Trimming removed 3 bases from V and 10 bases from J; junction bases left unmatched: 5. The germline CDR1 and CDR2 sequences are SGHRS and YFSETQ. CDR3 length equals 15 residues.

This chain joins TRBV2 and TRBJ2-7, with 10 bases lining up with TRBD1. Germline-derived CDR1 and CDR2 are SNHLY and FYNNEI. Losses at the gene ends were 3 bases for V and 4 bases for J; bases not matched to a gene: 9. This CDR3 comprises 16 residues. Here the CDR3 DNA reads TGTGCCAGCAGTGATGGTCTGGGACAGGGGTCTTACGAGCAGTACTTC. Translation: CASSDGLGQGSYEQYF.

This sequence joins TRBV5-4 and TRBJ1-6, with D possibly being TRBD1 (6 bases). Germline CDR1 reads SGHNT; CDR2 reads YYREEE (reference sequence). Trimming shortened V by 4 bases and J by 3 bases, and 11 bases separated the two germline ends. The CDR3 runs 15 residues. The CDR3 DNA sequence: TGTGCCAGCAGCCCTGGGACAATCTATAATTCACCCCTCCACTTT. It is translated as CASSPGTIYNSPLHF.